This section outlines one T cell receptor (beta chain) sequence together with its context. Its antigen remains unknown. This specimen belongs to a study of monozygotic twins with inflammatory bowel disease. TCRdb re-called the 5' RACE reads and catalogs CDR3 proteins one per entry, DNA excluded. The record lists 85,000 to 110,000 distinct CDR3 sequences, of which the ten most abundant hold 1.9%. Whole-study findings and limits: A reduction in TCRbeta diversity (inverse Simpson) was seen in IBD patients relative to healthy co-twins.

The CDR3 has 14 residues. The germline CDR1 and CDR2 sequences are LGHDT and YNNKEL (reference sequence). Sequencing input: blood. This clonotype was obtained from a human donor with ulcerative colitis or Crohn's disease, or a healthy co-twin of an affected twin (not recorded which). This chain joins TRBV3-1 and TRBJ2-5; the D call of TRBD2 rests on TCRdb alone, since no DNA is present to check it. The chain's CDR3 is CASSPLLAQETQYF.